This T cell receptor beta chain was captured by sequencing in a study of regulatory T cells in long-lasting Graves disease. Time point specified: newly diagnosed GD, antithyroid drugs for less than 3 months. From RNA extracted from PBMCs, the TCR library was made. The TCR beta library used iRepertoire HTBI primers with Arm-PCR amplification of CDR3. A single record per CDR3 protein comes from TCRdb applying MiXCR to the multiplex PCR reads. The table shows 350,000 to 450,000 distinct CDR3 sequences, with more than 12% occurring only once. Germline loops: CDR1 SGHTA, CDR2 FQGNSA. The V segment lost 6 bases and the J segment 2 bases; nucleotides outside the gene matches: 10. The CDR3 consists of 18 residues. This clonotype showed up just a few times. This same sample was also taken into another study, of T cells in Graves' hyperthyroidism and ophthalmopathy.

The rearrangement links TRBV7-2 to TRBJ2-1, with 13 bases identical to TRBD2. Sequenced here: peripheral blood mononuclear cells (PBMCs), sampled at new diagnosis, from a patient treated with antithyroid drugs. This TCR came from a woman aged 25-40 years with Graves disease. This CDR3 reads CASRLTSGRADAYNEQFF. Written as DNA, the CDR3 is TGTGCCAGCAGGCTTACTAGCGGGAGGGCCGACGCCTACAATGAGCAGTTCTTC.